The T cell receptor beta chain described here comes from a study of T-cell memory formation after mild COVID-19. In TCRdb, the 5' RACE reads were re-called with MiXCR into one record per CDR3 protein. The sample includes several thousand distinct CDR3 sequences, roughly a sixth of them seen just once. The CDR3 consists of 14 residues. CDR1 is LGHNT and CDR2 is FRNRAP in the germline V gene. Trimming took off 8 bases at V and 3 bases at J, with 17 bases between the two ends. What was sequenced was PBMCs or a T cell subset sorted from them (not recorded which). The source is an adult who had mild COVID-19 (a few samples of this study predate the infection). Cell type and time point are not known. The chain joins TRBV12-5 to TRBJ2-7; TRBD1 is a possible D gene (6 bases). This CDR3 is CASSNRVGNYEQYF. The CDR3 bases are TGTGCTAGTTCCAACAGGGTGGGTAACTACGAGCAGTACTTC.